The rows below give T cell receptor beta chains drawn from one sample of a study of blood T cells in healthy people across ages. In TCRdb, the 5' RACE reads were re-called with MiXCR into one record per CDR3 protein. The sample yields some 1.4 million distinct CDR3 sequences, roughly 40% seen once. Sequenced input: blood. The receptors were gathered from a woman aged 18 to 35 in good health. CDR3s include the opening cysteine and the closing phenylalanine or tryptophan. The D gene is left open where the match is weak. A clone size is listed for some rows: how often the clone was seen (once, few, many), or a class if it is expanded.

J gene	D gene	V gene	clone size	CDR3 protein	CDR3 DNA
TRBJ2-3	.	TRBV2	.	CASSEAHSASIDTQYF	TGTGCCAGCAGTGAAGCCCACTCGGCGAGCATAGATACGCAGTATTTT
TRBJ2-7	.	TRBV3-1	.	CAVGGTGSYEQYF	TGTGCCGTAGGGGGGACTGGCTCCTACGAGCAGTACTTC
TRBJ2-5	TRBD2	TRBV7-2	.	CASSSGTSGRLKQETQYF	TGTGCCAGCAGCTCGGGGACTAGCGGGAGGCTGAAACAAGAGACCCAGTACTTC
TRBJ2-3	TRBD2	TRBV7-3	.	CASSSMERGSDTQYF	TGTGCCAGCAGCTCCATGGAGCGGGGGTCAGATACGCAGTATTTT
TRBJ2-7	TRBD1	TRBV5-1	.	CASSSNTGAPFPSEQYF	TGCGCCAGCAGCTCTAATACAGGGGCTCCCTTCCCGTCCGAGCAGTACTTC
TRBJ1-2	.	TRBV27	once	CASSSRIGINNYGYTF	TGTGCCAGCAGTTCCCGGATAGGAATTAATAACTATGGCTACACCTTC
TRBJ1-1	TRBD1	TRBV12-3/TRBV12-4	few	CASSPPDRGHTEAFF	TGTGCCAGCAGTCCGCCGGACAGGGGTCACACTGAAGCTTTCTTT
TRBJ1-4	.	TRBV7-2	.	CASSSSGAATNEKLFF	TGTGCCAGCAGCTCATCCGGGGCGGCAACTAATGAAAAACTGTTTTTT
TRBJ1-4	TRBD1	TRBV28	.	CASSYATGDLSKLFF	TGTGCCAGCAGTTACGCGACAGGGGACCTGTCAAAACTGTTTTTT
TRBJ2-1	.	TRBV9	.	CASSVSEAYNEQFF	TGTGCCAGCAGCGTTAGTGAAGCCTACAATGAGCAGTTCTTC
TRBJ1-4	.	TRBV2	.	CASSAFRTERSEKLFF	TGTGCCAGCAGTGCCTTTAGGACAGAAAGAAGCGAAAAACTGTTTTTT
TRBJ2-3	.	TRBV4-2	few	CASSPRGNGDTQYF	TGTGCCAGCAGCCCGCGGGGAAACGGAGATACGCAGTATTTT
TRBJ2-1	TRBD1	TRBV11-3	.	CASSRRQGPVNEQFF	TGTGCCAGCAGCCGTCGACAGGGCCCCGTGAATGAGCAGTTCTTC
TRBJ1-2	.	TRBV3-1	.	CASSLTWSGDYGYTF	TGTGCCAGCAGCCTTACTTGGTCCGGGGACTATGGCTACACCTTC
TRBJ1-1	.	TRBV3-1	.	CASSRPGGDLGTEAFF	TGTGCCAGCAGCCGACCCGGCGGGGACCTAGGGACTGAAGCTTTCTTT
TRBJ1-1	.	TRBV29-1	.	CSVDGGETTEAFF	TGCAGCGTTGACGGGGGAGAGACCACTGAAGCTTTCTTT
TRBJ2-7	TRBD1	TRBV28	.	CASSSPGQDRSYEQYF	TGTGCCAGCAGTTCCCCCGGACAGGATAGGTCCTACGAGCAGTACTTC
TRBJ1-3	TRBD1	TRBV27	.	CASSSTGIGNTIYF	TGTGCCAGCAGTTCGACAGGGATAGGAAACACCATATATTTT
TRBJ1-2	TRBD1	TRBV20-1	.	CSARDTGQAIGYTF	TGCAGTGCTAGAGATACTGGACAGGCGATTGGCTACACCTTC
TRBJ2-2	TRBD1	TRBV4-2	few	CASSPAGGVYNTGELFF	TGTGCCAGCAGCCCAGCAGGGGGCGTATACAACACCGGGGAGCTGTTTTTT
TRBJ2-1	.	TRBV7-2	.	CASSPTSYNNEQFF	TGTGCCAGCAGCCCTACTAGTTACAACAATGAGCAGTTCTTC
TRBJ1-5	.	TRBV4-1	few	CASSQDPDDQPQHF	TGCGCCAGCAGCCAAGATCCGGACGATCAGCCCCAGCATTTT
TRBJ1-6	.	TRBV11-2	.	CASSLGVHRRDSPLHF	TGTGCCAGCAGCTTAGGTGTGCACAGAAGGGATTCACCCCTCCACTTT
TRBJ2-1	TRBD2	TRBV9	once	CASSREAASYNEQFF	TGTGCCAGCTCCCGGGAGGCGGCCTCCTACAATGAGCAGTTCTTC
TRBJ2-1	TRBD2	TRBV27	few	CASLPAGGRYEQFF	TGTGCCAGCCTTCCAGCGGGAGGTCGTTATGAGCAGTTCTTC
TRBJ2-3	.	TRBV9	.	CASSRSSDTQYF	TGTGCCAGCAGCCGAAGCTCAGATACGCAGTATTTT
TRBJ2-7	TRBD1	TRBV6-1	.	CASSEYRGDEQYF	TGTGCCAGCAGTGAATACAGGGGGGACGAGCAGTACTTC
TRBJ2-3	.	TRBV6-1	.	CASRSAGWSDTQYF	TGTGCCAGCAGGTCGGCAGGGTGGTCAGATACGCAGTATTTT
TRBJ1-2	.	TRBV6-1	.	CASSEDAGSSYGYTF	TGTGCCAGCAGTGAAGATGCAGGTTCTTCATATGGCTACACCTTC
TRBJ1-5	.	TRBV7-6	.	CASSLEAGAVDQPQHF	TGTGCCAGCAGCTTAGAGGCAGGGGCAGTCGATCAGCCCCAGCATTTT
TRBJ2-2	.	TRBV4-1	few	CASSPDRPNTGELFF	TGCGCCAGCAGCCCTGACAGACCAAACACCGGGGAGCTGTTTTTT
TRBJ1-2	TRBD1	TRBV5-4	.	CASSPTGQGYDGYTF	TGTGCCAGCAGCCCCACGGGACAGGGCTATGATGGCTACACCTTC
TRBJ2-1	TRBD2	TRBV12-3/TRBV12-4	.	CASSSTASGISYNEQFF	TGTGCCAGCAGTTCAACCGCTAGCGGGATCTCCTACAATGAGCAGTTCTTC
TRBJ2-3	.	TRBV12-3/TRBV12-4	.	CASNMDRLDTQYF	TGTGCCAGCAATATGGACAGATTGGATACGCAGTATTTT
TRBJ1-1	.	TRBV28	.	CASSINPTVLNTEAFF	TGTGCCAGCAGCATTAACCCGACAGTGCTGAACACTGAAGCTTTCTTT
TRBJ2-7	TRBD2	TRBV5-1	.	CASSLALRGSGTHNEQYF	TGCGCCAGCAGCTTGGCCTTGAGAGGGAGCGGGACTCACAATGAGCAGTACTTC
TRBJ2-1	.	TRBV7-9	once	CASRLSERRWGDSTWEQFF	TGTGCCAGCAGGCTTAGCGAAAGGAGGTGGGGGGACAGTACATGGGAGCAGTTCTTC
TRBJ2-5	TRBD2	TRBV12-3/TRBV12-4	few	CASSLTSGKSRTQYF	TGTGCCAGCAGCCTGACTAGCGGGAAGTCGAGGACCCAGTACTTC
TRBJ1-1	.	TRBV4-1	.	CASSQDLRFEAFF	TGCGCCAGCAGCCAAGATCTCCGATTTGAAGCTTTCTTT
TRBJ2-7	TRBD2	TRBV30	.	CASLGPEIAGEGYEQYF	TGTGCCTCCCTTGGGCCCGAAATAGCGGGAGAAGGGTACGAGCAGTACTTC
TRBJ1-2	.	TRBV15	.	CAASRDGYGYTF	TGTGCCGCCAGCAGAGACGGGTATGGCTACACCTTC
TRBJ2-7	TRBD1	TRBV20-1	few	CSAREQRQGIYEQYF	TGCAGTGCTAGAGAACAAAGACAGGGGATATACGAGCAGTACTTC
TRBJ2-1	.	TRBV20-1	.	CSARVLKDWRVRHSSYNEQFF	TGCAGTGCTAGAGTCTTAAAGGACTGGCGGGTTAGACATTCCTCCTACAATGAGCAGTTCTTC
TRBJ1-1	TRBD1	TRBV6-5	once	CASSYSFFRVLDREKNTEAFF	TGTGCCAGCAGTTACTCGTTCTTCAGGGTGCTCGACAGGGAGAAAAACACTGAAGCTTTCTTT
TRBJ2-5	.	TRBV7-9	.	CASSTELHSSQETQYF	TGTGCCAGCAGCACCGAGCTACACTCCTCCCAAGAGACCCAGTACTTC
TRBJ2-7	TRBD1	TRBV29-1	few	CSVMGQGALSYEQYF	TGCAGCGTAATGGGACAGGGGGCCCTCTCCTACGAGCAGTACTTC
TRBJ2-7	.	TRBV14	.	CASSVNVAVTEQYF	TGTGCCAGCAGCGTCAACGTGGCCGTAACCGAGCAGTACTTC
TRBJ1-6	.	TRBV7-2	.	CASSWGTRSPLHF	TGTGCCAGCAGCTGGGGTACCAGGTCACCCCTCCACTTT
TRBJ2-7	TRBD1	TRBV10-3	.	CAIRESGQGVNGQYF	TGTGCCATCAGGGAGTCAGGACAGGGCGTAAATGGGCAGTACTTC
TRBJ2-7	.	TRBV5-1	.	CASSLIGEGVSEQYF	TGCGCCAGCAGCTTAATAGGGGAGGGGGTCTCCGAGCAGTACTTC
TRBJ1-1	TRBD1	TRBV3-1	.	CASSQVIGTGGIFGTEAFF	TGTGCCAGCAGCCAAGTGATCGGGACAGGGGGCATCTTCGGGACTGAAGCTTTCTTT